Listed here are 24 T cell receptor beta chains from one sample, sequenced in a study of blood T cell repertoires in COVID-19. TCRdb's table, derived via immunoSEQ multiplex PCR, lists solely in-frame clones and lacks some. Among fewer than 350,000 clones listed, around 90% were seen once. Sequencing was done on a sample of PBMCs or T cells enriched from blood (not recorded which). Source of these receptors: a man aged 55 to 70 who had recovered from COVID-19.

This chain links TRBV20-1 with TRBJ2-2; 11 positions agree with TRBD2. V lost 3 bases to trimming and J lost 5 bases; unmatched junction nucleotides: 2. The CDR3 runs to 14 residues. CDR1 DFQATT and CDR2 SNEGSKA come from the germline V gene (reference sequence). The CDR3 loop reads CSASPSGRTGELFF. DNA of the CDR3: TGCAGTGCTAGTCCTAGCGGGAGGACCGGGGAGCTGTTTTTT.

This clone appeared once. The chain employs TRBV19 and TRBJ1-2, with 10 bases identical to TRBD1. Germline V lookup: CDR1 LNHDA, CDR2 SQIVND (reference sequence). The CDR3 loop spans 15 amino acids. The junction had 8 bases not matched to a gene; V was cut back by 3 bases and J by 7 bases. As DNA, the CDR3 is TGTGCCAGTAGTATTCCGGGACAGGGGTTAGCTGGCTACACCTTC. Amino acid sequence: CASSIPGQGLAGYTF.

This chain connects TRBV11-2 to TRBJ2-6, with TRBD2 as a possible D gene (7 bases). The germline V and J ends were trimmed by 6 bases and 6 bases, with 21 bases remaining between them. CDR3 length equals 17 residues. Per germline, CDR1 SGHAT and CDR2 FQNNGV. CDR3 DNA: TGTGCCAGCAGGCGAATCCGGGGGGCGCAGGCGGCCAACGTCCTGACTTTC. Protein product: CASRRIRGAQAANVLTF.

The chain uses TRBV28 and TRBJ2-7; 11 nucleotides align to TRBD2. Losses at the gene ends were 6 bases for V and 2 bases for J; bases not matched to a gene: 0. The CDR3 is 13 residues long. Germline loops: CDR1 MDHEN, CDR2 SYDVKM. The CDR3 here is CASRLAGAYEQYF. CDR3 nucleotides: TGTGCCAGCAGACTAGCGGGAGCCTACGAGCAGTACTTC.

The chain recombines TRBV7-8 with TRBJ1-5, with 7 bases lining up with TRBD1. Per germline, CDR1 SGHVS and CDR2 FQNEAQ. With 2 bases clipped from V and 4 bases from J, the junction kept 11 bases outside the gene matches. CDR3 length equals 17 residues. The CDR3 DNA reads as TGTGCCAGCAGCTTATATACCGGGACAGAGATAAATCAGCCCCAGCATTTT. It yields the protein CASSLYTGTEINQPQHF.

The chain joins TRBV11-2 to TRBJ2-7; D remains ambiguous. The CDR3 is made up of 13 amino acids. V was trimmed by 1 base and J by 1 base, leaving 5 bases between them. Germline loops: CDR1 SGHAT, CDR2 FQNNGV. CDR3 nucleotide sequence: TGTGCCAGCAGCTTAGCAGTGTCCTACGAGCAGTACTTC. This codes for CASSLAVSYEQYF.

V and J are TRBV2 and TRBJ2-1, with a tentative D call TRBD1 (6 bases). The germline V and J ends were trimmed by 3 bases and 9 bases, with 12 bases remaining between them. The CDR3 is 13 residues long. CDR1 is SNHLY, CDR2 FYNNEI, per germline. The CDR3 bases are TGTGCCAGCAGTGATTACAGGGTGGGTGAGCAGTTCTTC. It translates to CASSDYRVGEQFF.

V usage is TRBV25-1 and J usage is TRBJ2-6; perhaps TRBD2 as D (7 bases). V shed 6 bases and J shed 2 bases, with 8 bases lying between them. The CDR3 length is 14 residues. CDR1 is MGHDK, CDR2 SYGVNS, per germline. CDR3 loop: CASRGGAGANVLTF. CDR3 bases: TGTGCCAGCAGAGGGGGGGCTGGGGCCAACGTCCTGACTTTC.

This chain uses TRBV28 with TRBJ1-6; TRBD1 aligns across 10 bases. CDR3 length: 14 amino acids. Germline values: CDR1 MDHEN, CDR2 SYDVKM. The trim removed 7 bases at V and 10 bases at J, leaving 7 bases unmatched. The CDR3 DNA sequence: TGTGCCAGCACTCGGGGACAGGGGCGATCACCCCTCCACTTT. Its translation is CASTRGQGRSPLHF. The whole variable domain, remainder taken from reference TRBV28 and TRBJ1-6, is DVKVTQSSRYLVKRTGEKVFLECVQDMDHENMFWYRQDPGLGLRLIYFSYDVKMKEKGDIPEGYSVSREKKERFSLILESASTNQTSMYLCASTRGQGRSPLHFGNGTRLTVT.

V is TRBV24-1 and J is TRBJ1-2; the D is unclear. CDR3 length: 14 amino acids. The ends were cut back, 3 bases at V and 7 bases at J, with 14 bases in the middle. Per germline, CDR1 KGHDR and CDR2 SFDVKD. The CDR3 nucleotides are TGTGCCACCAGTGATGTCGGTCTATCCATTGGCTACACCTTC. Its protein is CATSDVGLSIGYTF.

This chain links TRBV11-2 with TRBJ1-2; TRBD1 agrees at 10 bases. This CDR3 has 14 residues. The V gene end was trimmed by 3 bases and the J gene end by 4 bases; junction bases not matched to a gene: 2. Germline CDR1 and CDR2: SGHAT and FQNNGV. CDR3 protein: CASSFGTGAYGYTF. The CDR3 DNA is TGTGCCAGCAGCTTTGGGACAGGGGCCTATGGCTACACCTTC.

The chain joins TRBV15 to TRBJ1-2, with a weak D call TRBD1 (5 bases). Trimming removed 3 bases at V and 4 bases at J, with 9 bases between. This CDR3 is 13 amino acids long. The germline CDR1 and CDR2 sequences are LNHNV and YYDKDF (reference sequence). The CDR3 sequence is CATSRPDSYGYTF. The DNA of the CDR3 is TGTGCCACCAGCAGGCCTGACAGCTATGGCTACACCTTC.

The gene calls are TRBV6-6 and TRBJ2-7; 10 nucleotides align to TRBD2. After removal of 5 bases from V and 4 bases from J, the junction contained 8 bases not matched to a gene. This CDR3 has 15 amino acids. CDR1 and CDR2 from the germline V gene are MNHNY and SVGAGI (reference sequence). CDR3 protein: CASSPRTSGEYEQYF. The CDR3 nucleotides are TGTGCCAGCAGTCCTCGGACTAGCGGAGAATACGAGCAGTACTTC.

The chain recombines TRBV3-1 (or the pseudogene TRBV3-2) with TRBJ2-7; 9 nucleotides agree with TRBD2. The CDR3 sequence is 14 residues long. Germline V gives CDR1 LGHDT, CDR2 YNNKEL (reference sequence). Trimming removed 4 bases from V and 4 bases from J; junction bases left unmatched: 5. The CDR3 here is CASSLRLAEYEQYF. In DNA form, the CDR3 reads TGTGCCAGCAGCCTCCGACTAGCGGAATACGAGCAGTACTTC.

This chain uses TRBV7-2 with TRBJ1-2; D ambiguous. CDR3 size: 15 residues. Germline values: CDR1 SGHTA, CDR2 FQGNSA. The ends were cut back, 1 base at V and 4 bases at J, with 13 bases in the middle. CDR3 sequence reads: CASSLGSGNPYGYTF. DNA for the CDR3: TGTGCCAGCAGCTTAGGTTCGGGGAACCCCTATGGCTACACCTTC.

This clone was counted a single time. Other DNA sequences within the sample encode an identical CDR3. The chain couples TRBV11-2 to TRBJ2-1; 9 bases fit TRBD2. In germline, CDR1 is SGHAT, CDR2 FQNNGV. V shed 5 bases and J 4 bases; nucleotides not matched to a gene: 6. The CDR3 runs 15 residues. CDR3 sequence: CASSPGLAVYNEQFF. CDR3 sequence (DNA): TGTGCCAGCAGCCCGGGACTAGCAGTTTACAATGAGCAGTTCTTC. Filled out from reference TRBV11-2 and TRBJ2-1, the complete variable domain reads EAGVAQSPRYKIIEKRQSVAFWCNPISGHATLYWYQQILGQGPKLLIQFQNNGVVDDSQLPKDRFSAERLKGVDSTLKIQPAKLEDSAVYLCASSPGLAVYNEQFFGPGTRLTVL.

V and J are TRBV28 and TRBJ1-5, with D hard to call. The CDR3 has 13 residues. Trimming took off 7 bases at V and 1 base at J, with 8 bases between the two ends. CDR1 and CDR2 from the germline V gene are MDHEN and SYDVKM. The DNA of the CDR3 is TGTGCCAGCAAGGCGGCCAGCAATCAGCCCCAGCATTTT. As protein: CASKAASNQPQHF. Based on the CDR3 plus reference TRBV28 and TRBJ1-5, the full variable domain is DVKVTQSSRYLVKRTGEKVFLECVQDMDHENMFWYRQDPGLGLRLIYFSYDVKMKEKGDIPEGYSVSREKKERFSLILESASTNQTSMYLCASKAASNQPQHFGDGTRLSIL.

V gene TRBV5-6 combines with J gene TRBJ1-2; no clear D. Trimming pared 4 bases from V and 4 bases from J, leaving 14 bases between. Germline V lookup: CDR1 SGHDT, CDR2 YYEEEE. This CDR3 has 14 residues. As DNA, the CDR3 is TGTGCCAGCAGCCCCAACGTGGGCAGCTATGGCTACACCTTC. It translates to CASSPNVGSYGYTF.

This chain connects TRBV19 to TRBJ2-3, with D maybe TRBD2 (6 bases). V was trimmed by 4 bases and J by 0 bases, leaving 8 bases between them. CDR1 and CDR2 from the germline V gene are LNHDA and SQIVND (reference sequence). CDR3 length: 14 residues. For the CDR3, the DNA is TGTGCCAGTAGTAGCGGGATAAGCACAGATACGCAGTATTTT. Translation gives CASSSGISTDTQYF.

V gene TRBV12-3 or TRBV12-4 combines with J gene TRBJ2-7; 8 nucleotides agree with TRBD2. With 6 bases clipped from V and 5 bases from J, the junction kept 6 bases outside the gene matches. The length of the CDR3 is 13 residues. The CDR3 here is CASRPGLAHEQYF. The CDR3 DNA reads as TGTGCCAGCAGACCAGGACTAGCCCACGAGCAGTACTTC.

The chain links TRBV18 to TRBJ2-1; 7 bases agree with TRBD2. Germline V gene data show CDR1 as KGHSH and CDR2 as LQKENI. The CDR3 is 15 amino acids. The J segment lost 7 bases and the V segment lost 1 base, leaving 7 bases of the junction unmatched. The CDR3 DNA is TGTGCCAGCTCACCACAGCGGGGTGACTGGAATGAGCAGTTCTTC. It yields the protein CASSPQRGDWNEQFF.

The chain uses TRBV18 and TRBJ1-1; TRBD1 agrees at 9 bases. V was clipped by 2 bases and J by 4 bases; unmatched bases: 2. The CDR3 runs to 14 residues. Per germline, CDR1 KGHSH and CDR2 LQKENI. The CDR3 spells CASSPTTGGTEAFF. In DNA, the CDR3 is TGTGCCAGCTCACCAACGACAGGGGGCACTGAAGCTTTCTTT.

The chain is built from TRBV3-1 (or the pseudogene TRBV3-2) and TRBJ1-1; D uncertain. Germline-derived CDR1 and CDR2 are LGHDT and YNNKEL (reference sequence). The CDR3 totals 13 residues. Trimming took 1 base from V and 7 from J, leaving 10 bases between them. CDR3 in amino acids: CASSQAAGREAFF. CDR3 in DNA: TGTGCCAGCAGCCAAGCAGCGGGTCGTGAAGCTTTCTTT.

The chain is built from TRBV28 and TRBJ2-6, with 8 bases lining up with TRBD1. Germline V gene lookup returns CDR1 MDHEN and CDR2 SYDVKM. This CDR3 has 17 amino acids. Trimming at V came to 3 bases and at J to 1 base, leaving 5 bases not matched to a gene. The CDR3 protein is CASSFWDRFSGANVLTF. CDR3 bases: TGTGCCAGCAGTTTTTGGGACAGGTTTTCTGGGGCCAACGTCCTGACTTTC.